Only a few counts were recorded for the clone carrying this T cell receptor (beta chain). Its antigen is unknown. This sample is part of a study of identical twins. Whole-study results and caveats: Within cord blood, abundant beta clonotypes carried fewer insertions, but memory repertoires showed no such trend. Twin-shared out-of-frame alpha sequences showed excess low generation probability.

With template switching, a universal primer site was added, and the cDNA carried unique molecular identifiers. TCRdb reprocessed the 5' RACE reads with MiXCR, giving one entry per CDR3 protein. The sample holds about 690,000 distinct CDR3 sequences, 5.5% to 6.5% seen once. The CDR3 extends over 16 amino acids. Germline values: CDR1 SGHNT, CDR2 YENEEA. V gave up 5 bases and J gave up 0 bases, with 13 bases separating them. The chain joins TRBV11-3 to TRBJ2-2; D might be TRBD2 (5 bases). Material: naive T cells sorted from blood. This receptor was taken from a man between 18 and 29 years old in good health. The CDR3 DNA reads TGTGCCAGCAGCCCTCTCGGGGTGGCGAACACCGGGGAGCTGTTTTTT. This gives the protein CASSPLGVANTGELFF. Drawing the rest from reference TRBV11-3 and TRBJ2-2, the complete variable domain is EAGVVQSPRYKIIEKKQPVAFWCNPISGHNTLYWYLQNLGQGPELLIRYENEEAVDDSQLPKDRFSAERLKGVDSTLKIQPAELGDSAVYLCASSPLGVANTGELFFGEGSRLTVL.